This T cell receptor beta chain is from a study of human T cells and chemical hapten exposure. Study-wide results and limits: With DPC sensitization, TCRs exceeding 1 in 1000 frequency showed no change. Expanded TCRs clustered into significantly more large CDR3 similarity groups than controls, the analysis revealed.

Details on this clonotype: Its antigen is not identified.

The time point was: pre-sensitization, week 0. As for treatment: therapeutic diphenylcyclopropenone sensitization with weekly scalp DPC. One entry per CDR3 protein results from TCRdb running MiXCR on the RACE reads. The sample lists over 300,000 distinct CDR3 sequences; 4.5% to 6% were seen once. CDR3 length equals 14 residues. Germline values: CDR1 MNHEY, CDR2 SVGEGT. V was cut by 6 bases and J by 1 base, with 10 bases left in between. J is TRBJ1-5 and V is TRBV6-2 or TRBV6-3, with no clear D. The receptor's source is a woman in her forties or fifties with alopecia areata. Some clones in this sample may be carry-over from other donors' samples. This material consisted of whole blood, taken in connection with sensitization to the hapten diphenylcyclopropenone (DPC). CDR3 bases: TGTGCCAGCAGCCCAGCTGGGAGCAATCAGCCCCAGCATTTT. As protein: CASSPAGSNQPQHF.